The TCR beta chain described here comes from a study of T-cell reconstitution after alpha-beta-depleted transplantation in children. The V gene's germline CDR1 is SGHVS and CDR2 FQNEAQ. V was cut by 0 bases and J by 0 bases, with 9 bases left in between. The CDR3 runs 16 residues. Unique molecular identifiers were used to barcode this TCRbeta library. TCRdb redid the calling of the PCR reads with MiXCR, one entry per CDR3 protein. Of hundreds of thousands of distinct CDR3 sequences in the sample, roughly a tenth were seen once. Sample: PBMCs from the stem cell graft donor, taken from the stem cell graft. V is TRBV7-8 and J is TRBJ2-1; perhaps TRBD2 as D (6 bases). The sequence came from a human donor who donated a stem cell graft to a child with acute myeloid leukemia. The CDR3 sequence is CASSLAYGSSYNEQFF. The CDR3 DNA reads TGTGCCAGCAGCTTAGCGTACGGGAGCTCCTACAATGAGCAGTTCTTC.